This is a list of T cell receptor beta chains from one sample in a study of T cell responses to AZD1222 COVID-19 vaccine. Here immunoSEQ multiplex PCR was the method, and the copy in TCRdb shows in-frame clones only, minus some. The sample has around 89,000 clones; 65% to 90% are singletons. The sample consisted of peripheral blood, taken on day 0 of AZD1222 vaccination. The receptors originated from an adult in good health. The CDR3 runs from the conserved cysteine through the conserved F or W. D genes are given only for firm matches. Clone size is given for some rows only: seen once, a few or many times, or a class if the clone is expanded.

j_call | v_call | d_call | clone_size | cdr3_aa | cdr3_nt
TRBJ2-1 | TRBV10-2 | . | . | CASRDPTPHEQFF | TGCGCCAGCAGAGACCCAACCCCTCACGAGCAGTTCTTC
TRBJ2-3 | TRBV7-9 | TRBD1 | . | CASSATGGVASTDTQYF | TGTGCCAGCAGCGCGACAGGGGGTGTTGCTAGCACAGATACGCAGTATTTT
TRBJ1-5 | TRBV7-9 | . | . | CASSIGGGLGQPQHF | TGTGCCAGCAGCATCGGGGGGGGGCTTGGACAGCCCCAGCATTTT
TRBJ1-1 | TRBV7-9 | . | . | CASSLARTGNTEAFF | TGTGCCAGCAGCTTAGCGCGGACGGGGAACACTGAAGCTTTCTTT
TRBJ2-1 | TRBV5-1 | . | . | CASRPGSPNEQFF | TGCGCCAGCAGGCCCGGGTCACCCAATGAGCAGTTCTTC
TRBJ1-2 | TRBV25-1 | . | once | CASSDQNIGGYTF | TGTGCCAGCAGTGATCAGAACATCGGTGGCTACACCTTC
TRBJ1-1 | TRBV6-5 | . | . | CASRNPGGRNTEAFF | TGTGCCAGCCGGAACCCGGGAGGCAGAAACACTGAAGCTTTCTTT
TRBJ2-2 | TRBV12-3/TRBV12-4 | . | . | CASSLGATGELFF | TGTGCCAGCAGTTTAGGGGCCACCGGGGAGCTGTTTTTT
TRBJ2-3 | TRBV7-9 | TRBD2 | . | CASSLGLAATDTQYF | TGTGCCAGCAGTCTGGGACTAGCGGCCACAGATACGCAGTATTTT
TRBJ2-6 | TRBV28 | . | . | CASSLAGPPSGANVLTF | TGTGCCAGCAGTTTAGCAGGTCCCCCCTCTGGGGCCAACGTCCTGACTTTC
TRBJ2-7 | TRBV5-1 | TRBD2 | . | CASSAGLAGVPLYEQYF | TGCGCCAGCAGCGCGGGACTAGCGGGGGTACCCCTCTACGAGCAGTACTTC
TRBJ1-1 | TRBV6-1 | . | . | CASSEGRANTEAFF | TGTGCCAGCAGTGAAGGGCGGGCGAACACTGAAGCTTTCTTT
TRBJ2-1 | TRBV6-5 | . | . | CASSFGTPRGFNEQFF | TGTGCCAGCAGTTTCGGGACTCCCCGAGGCTTCAATGAGCAGTTCTTC
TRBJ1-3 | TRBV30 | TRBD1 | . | CAWSVGQGALGNTIYF | TGTGCCTGGAGTGTAGGCCAGGGGGCGCTTGGAAACACCATATATTTT
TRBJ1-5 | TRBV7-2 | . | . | CASGPDWDSREGNQPQHF | TGTGCCAGCGGGCCTGACTGGGACTCCCGGGAAGGCAATCAGCCCCAGCATTTT
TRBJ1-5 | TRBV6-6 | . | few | CASSYSTLLADQPQHF | TGTGCCAGCAGTTACTCGACGTTATTAGCTGATCAGCCCCAGCATTTT
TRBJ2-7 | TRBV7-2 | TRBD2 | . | CASNPSRGVGEQYF | TGTGCCAGCAACCCTAGCCGGGGGGTGGGCGAGCAGTACTTC
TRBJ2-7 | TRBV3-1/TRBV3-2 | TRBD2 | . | CASSHASGGAYEQYF | TGTGCCAGCAGCCACGCTAGCGGGGGGGCCTACGAGCAGTACTTC
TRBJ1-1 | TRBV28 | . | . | CASSLPGQSNTEAFF | TGTGCCAGCAGTTTACCCGGACAATCGAACACTGAAGCTTTCTTT
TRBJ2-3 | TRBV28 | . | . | CASRTANTDTQYF | TGTGCCAGCCGGACAGCTAACACAGATACGCAGTATTTT
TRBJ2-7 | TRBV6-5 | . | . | CASSSPGVTTYEQYF | TGTGCCAGCAGTTCCCCGGGGGTAACCACCTACGAGCAGTACTTC
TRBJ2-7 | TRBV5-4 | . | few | CASSFPGSQGQYF | TGTGCCAGCAGCTTTCCGGGCTCCCAAGGGCAGTACTTC
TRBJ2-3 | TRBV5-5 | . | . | CASSPGPADTQYF | TGTGCCAGCAGCCCCGGCCCGGCAGATACGCAGTATTTT
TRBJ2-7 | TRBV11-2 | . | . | CASSFRRDGSYEQYF | TGTGCCAGCAGCTTTCGGCGGGACGGCTCCTACGAGCAGTACTTC
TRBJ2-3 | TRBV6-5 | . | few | CASRLQGPDTQYF | TGTGCCAGCAGACTCCAGGGTCCGGATACGCAGTATTTT
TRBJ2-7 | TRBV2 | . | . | CASSTSRGEPYEQYF | TGTGCCAGCAGCACATCCAGGGGGGAGCCCTACGAGCAGTACTTC
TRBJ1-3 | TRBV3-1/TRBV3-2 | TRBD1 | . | CASRGQVNSGNTIYF | TGTGCCAGCAGGGGACAGGTTAACTCTGGAAACACCATATATTTT